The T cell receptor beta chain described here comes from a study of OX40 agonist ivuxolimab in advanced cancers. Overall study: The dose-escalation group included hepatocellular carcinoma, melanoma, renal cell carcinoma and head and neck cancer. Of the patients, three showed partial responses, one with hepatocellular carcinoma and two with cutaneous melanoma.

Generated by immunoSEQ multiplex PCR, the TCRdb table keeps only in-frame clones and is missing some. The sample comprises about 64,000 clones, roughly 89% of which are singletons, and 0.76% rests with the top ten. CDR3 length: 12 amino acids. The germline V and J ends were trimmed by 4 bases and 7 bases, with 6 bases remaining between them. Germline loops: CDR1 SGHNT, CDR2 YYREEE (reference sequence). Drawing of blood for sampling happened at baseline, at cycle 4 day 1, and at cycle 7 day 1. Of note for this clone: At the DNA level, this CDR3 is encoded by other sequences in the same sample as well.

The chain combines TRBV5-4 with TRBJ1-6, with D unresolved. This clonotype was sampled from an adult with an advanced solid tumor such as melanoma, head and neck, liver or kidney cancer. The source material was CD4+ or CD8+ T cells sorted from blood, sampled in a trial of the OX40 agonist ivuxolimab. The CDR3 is CASSPLNSPLHF. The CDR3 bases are TGTGCCAGCAGCCCTCTGAATTCACCCCTCCACTTT.